Presented here are 22 T cell receptor beta chains from one specimen sequenced in a study of CD8 T cells in Susac syndrome. When the RNA was reverse transcribed, random hexamers were used with an input of about 0.45 to 1 ug. Each CDR3 protein gets one entry after TCRdb re-called the immunoSEQ multiplex PCR reads with MiXCR. The sample has 150,000 to 200,000 distinct CDR3 sequences, approximately 96% seen once. Sequencing was done on a sample of CD4+ T cells from PBMCs. These TCRs come from a human donor in good health.

The V call is TRBV28, the J call TRBJ2-7; possibly TRBD1 for D (6 bases). CDR3 length equals 13 residues. V was pared by 3 bases and J by 4 bases, with 10 bases between. From germline, CDR1 is MDHEN and CDR2 SYDVKM. CDR3 nucleotides: TGTGCCAGCAGTTTGCAGACAGGTTACGAGCAGTACTTC. Translated, it gives CASSLQTGYEQYF.

The genes are TRBV7-2 and TRBJ2-1, with D possibly matching TRBD1 (6 bases). Germline CDR1 SGHTA, CDR2 FQGNSA. V was clipped by 3 bases and J by 8 bases, with 11 bases between them. This CDR3 is built from 13 residues. CDR3 protein: CASSFDRRDEQFF. In nucleotides, the CDR3 is TGTGCCAGCAGCTTCGACAGGCGCGATGAGCAGTTCTTC.

The chain recombines TRBV7-9 with TRBJ1-2, with D perhaps TRBD1 (5 bases). Germline lookup yields CDR1 SEHNR and CDR2 FQNEAQ (reference sequence). Deletions cut 1 base from V and 6 bases from J, with 12 bases between. This CDR3 is built from 14 residues. CDR3: CASSLELRDHGYTF. In DNA, the CDR3 is TGTGCCAGCAGCTTAGAGCTTAGGGACCATGGCTACACCTTC.

The chain couples TRBV20-1 to TRBJ1-5; TRBD1 aligns across 9 bases. V dropped 3 bases and J dropped 6; count of bases not matched to a gene: 3. The CDR3 contains 13 residues. Germline V CDR1 and CDR2: DFQATT, SNEGSKA (reference sequence). The CDR3 DNA is TGCAGTGCTAGGACAGGGGGAGGTCAGCCCCAGCATTTT. Protein: CSARTGGGQPQHF.

This chain uses TRBV12-3 or TRBV12-4 with TRBJ2-5, with D tentatively TRBD2 (6 bases). This CDR3 region has 12 residues. V lost 6 bases to trimming and J lost 5 bases, with 10 bases between them. The CDR3 coding sequence is TGTGCCAGCAGGCGGGGAATTGAGACCCAGTACTTC. Protein sequence: CASRRGIETQYF.

V and J are TRBV3-1 and TRBJ2-1; D possibly corresponds to TRBD1 (6 bases). V was pared by 1 base and J by 2 bases, with 9 bases between. This CDR3 is 15 amino acids long. CDR1 is LGHDT, CDR2 YNNKEL, per germline (reference sequence). CDR3 in DNA: TGTGCCAGCAGCCAAGCCTGGGGGCCCTACAATGAGCAGTTCTTC. Protein product: CASSQAWGPYNEQFF.

This chain joins TRBV3-1 and TRBJ2-7; 8 positions agree with TRBD1. The CDR3 loop spans 14 amino acids. The germline gives CDR1 LGHDT, CDR2 YNNKEL (reference sequence). Trimming took 0 bases from V and 4 from J; bases not matched to a gene: 2. The CDR3 sequence is CASSQDRGRYEQYF. The CDR3, as DNA: TGTGCCAGCAGCCAAGACAGGGGGCGGTACGAGCAGTACTTC.

The CDR3 protein is CATSRPETYEQYF. The CDR3 DNA sequence: TGTGCCACCAGCAGACCAGAAACCTACGAGCAGTACTTC. The gene calls are TRBV15 and TRBJ2-7; D gene ambiguous. Germline V gene sequence: CDR1 LNHNV, CDR2 YYDKDF (reference sequence). Trimming shortened V by 2 bases and J by 2 bases, and 7 bases separated the two germline ends. This CDR3 comprises 13 residues.

This chain connects TRBV11-2 to TRBJ2-1; 7 positions match TRBD1. This CDR3 region has 12 residues. Germline loops: CDR1 SGHAT, CDR2 FQNNGV. J lost 12 bases, V lost 5 bases, and 7 bases had no gene match. The CDR3 loop reads CASSPPDRVQFF. The DNA of the CDR3 is TGTGCCAGCAGCCCCCCAGACAGGGTGCAGTTCTTC.

The chain has TRBV6-6 and TRBJ2-2; possibly TRBD1 or TRBD2 for D (7 bases each). V was cut by 2 bases and J by 5 bases, with 12 bases left in between. The germline CDR1 and CDR2 sequences are MNHNY and SVGAGI (reference sequence). The length of the CDR3 is 15 residues. In nucleotides, the CDR3 is TGTGCCAGCAGTTACGTCAGGGGGGGTACCGGGGAGCTGTTTTTT. Its protein is CASSYVRGGTGELFF.

J is TRBJ1-5 and V is TRBV2, with 10 nucleotides matching TRBD1. The V gene's germline CDR1 is SNHLY and CDR2 FYNNEI. The CDR3 runs 15 residues. The V gene end was trimmed by 6 bases and the J gene end by 5 bases; junction bases not matched to a gene: 7. CDR3 nucleotide sequence: TGTGCCAGCAGGGGGGTTGGGACAGGGGATCAGCCCCAGCATTTT. This translates into CASRGVGTGDQPQHF.

V and J are TRBV20-1 and TRBJ1-1; 7 bases are a match to TRBD1. CDR3 length equals 15 residues. Germline trimming cut 3 bases from V and 1 base from J; bases unmatched to any gene: 8. The V gene's germline CDR1 is DFQATT and CDR2 SNEGSKA (reference sequence). The CDR3, as DNA: TGCAGTGCTAGGGCTCCGGGACAGCCGAACACTGAAGCTTTCTTT. Translation: CSARAPGQPNTEAFF.

The chain joins TRBV29-1 to TRBJ2-7, with 9 bases that match TRBD1. Germline V gene lookup returns CDR1 SQVTM and CDR2 ANQGSEA. The CDR3 loop spans 13 amino acids. J lost 4 bases, V lost 6 bases, and 7 bases had no gene match. The CDR3 DNA follows: TGCAGCGTCGCCCCCGGACAGGGGTACGAGCAGTACTTC. It specifies CSVAPGQGYEQYF.

The genes are TRBV20-1 and TRBJ2-1, with D possibly matching TRBD2 (7 bases). The CDR3 extends over 12 amino acids. Trimming removed 8 bases from V and 7 bases from J, with 15 bases in between. From germline, CDR1 is DFQATT and CDR2 SNEGSKA (reference sequence). In DNA form, the CDR3 reads TGCAGTTCGACCGGGGGGCCTAATGAGCAGTTCTTC. Its protein product is CSSTGGPNEQFF.

The chain employs TRBV13 and TRBJ2-2; 11 nucleotides match TRBD2. The CDR3 has 14 residues. Germline V gene sequence: CDR1 PRHDT, CDR2 FYEKMQ (reference sequence). The trim removed 9 bases at V and 4 bases at J, leaving 4 bases unmatched. CDR3 amino acids: CASRLAGSTGELFF. The CDR3 DNA reads as TGTGCCAGTCGACTAGCGGGGTCCACCGGGGAGCTGTTTTTT. Full variable domain (rest looked up from reference TRBV13 and TRBJ2-2): AAGVIQSPRHLIKEKRETATLKCYPIPRHDTVYWYQQGPGQDPQFLISFYEKMQSDKGSIPDRFSAQQFSDYHSELNMSSLELGDSALYFCASRLAGSTGELFFGEGSRLTVL.

This sequence joins TRBV2 and TRBJ2-3, with TRBD2 matching over 7 bases. The V gene end was trimmed by 10 bases and the J gene end by 4 bases; junction bases not matched to a gene: 8. Germline V gene sequence: CDR1 SNHLY, CDR2 FYNNEI. The CDR3 is 13 residues long. CDR3 residues: CATRGGGPDTQYF. CDR3 nucleotide sequence: TGTGCCACTCGGGGCGGGGGACCAGATACGCAGTATTTT. Full variable domain (outside the CDR3, taken from reference TRBV2 and TRBJ2-3): EPEVTQTPSHQVTQMGQEVILRCVPISNHLYFYWYRQILGQKVEFLVSFYNNEISEKSEIFDDQFSVERPDGSNFTLKIRSTKLEDSAMYFCATRGGGPDTQYFGPGTRLTVL.

The chain joins TRBV4-1 to TRBJ2-7; maybe TRBD1 (6 bases). The CDR3 loop spans 13 amino acids. Trimming took off 4 bases at V and 4 bases at J, with 11 bases between the two ends. Germline V gene sequence: CDR1 MGHRA, CDR2 YSYEKL. The CDR3 region is CASSRDTDYEQYF. CDR3 bases: TGCGCCAGCAGCCGGGACACGGATTACGAGCAGTACTTC.

The chain links TRBV3-1 to TRBJ2-1, with a possible D match to TRBD2 (6 bases). This CDR3 region has 13 residues. Germline V lookup: CDR1 LGHDT, CDR2 YNNKEL (reference sequence). V gave up 4 bases and J gave up 10 bases, with 14 bases separating them. DNA of the CDR3: TGTGCCAGCAGCCTCACGGGGGAGAGGGAGCAGTTCTTC. It is translated as CASSLTGEREQFF.

This clonotype was detected only once. The chain joins TRBV11-1 to TRBJ2-3; D possibly corresponds to TRBD2 (5 bases). The CDR3 covers 14 residues. CDR1 and CDR2 (germline): SGHAT, FQDESV (reference sequence). The V and J ends lost 5 bases and 4 bases respectively, with 13 bases between them. CDR3 coding DNA: TGTGCCAGCAGCGCCACCCTAGCATCAGATACGCAGTATTTT. This codes for CASSATLASDTQYF. The complete variable domain, with remaining parts taken from reference TRBV11-1 and TRBJ2-3, reads EAEVAQSPRYKITEKSQAVAFWCDPISGHATLYWYRQILGQGPELLVQFQDESVVDDSQLPKDRFSAERLKGVDSTLKIQPAELGDSAMYLCASSATLASDTQYFGPGTRLTVL.

A single count supports this clonotype. V gene TRBV5-4 combines with J gene TRBJ1-2; 7 bases match TRBD1. This CDR3 contains 15 residues. The germline V gene has CDR1 SGHNT and CDR2 YYREEE (reference sequence). J gave up 4 bases and V 0 bases, and 6 bases lay outside the gene matches. The CDR3 DNA is TGTGCCAGCAGCTTGGATCCAGGGGGTTTCTATGGCTACACCTTC. Protein: CASSLDPGGFYGYTF. Full variable domain (remainder filled in from reference TRBV5-4 and TRBJ1-2): ETGVTQSPTHLIKTRGQQVTLRCSSQSGHNTVSWYQQALGQGPQFIFQYYREEENGRGNFPPRFSGLQFPNYSSELNVNALELDDSALYLCASSLDPGGFYGYTFGSGTRLTVV.

The chain combines TRBV3-1 with TRBJ1-1; possible D gene TRBD1, 5 bases. The CDR3 is made up of 13 amino acids. Germline CDR1 is LGHDT and CDR2 is YNNKEL (reference sequence). Deletions cut 5 bases from V and 5 bases from J, with 12 bases between. CDR3 loop: CASSEGWGTEAFF. The CDR3 DNA sequence: TGTGCCAGCAGCGAGGGGTGGGGGACTGAAGCTTTCTTT.

The gene calls are TRBV28 and TRBJ1-1, with D possibly being TRBD1 (6 bases). CDR1 is MDHEN, CDR2 SYDVKM, per germline. The CDR3 runs to 14 residues. The V gene lost 5 bases and the J gene lost 12 bases, with 22 bases spanning the gap. The CDR3 spells CASSLADSLWGTFF. The CDR3 DNA reads as TGTGCCAGCAGTCTCGCGGACAGCCTCTGGGGAACTTTCTTT.